The clone carrying this T cell receptor beta chain was observed a handful of times. The antigen is unknown. The data derive from a study of CD8 T cells in ankylosing spondylitis. Broader study findings: Several highly homologous variants made up a TCR beta motif, and this motif appeared characteristic of ankylosing spondylitis blood. Clones that were linked to disease were CD8+ and were relatively rare in peripheral blood. Past studies reported some motif variants in reactive arthritis synovial fluid and blood. Matched ankylosing spondylitis synovial fluid reportedly contained a significantly enriched population of disease-linked clones.

Preparation of TCR beta libraries was done by quantitative 5'-RACE with molecular barcodes. Via MiXCR, TCRdb re-called the 5' RACE reads, giving one row per CDR3 protein. This table holds around 770,000 distinct CDR3 sequences, 19% found once. V was pared by 5 bases and J by 4 bases, with 15 bases between. The CDR3 totals 16 residues. This TCR came from a male donor with ankylosing spondylitis. The chain joins TRBV12-3 or TRBV12-4 to TRBJ1-6, with D hard to call. Sequenced: blood, either unsorted or a sorted T cell fraction (not recorded which). The CDR3 region is CASSLGPNEYNSPLHF. CDR3 nucleotides: TGTGCCAGCAGTCTCGGACCGAACGAGTATAATTCACCCCTCCACTTT.